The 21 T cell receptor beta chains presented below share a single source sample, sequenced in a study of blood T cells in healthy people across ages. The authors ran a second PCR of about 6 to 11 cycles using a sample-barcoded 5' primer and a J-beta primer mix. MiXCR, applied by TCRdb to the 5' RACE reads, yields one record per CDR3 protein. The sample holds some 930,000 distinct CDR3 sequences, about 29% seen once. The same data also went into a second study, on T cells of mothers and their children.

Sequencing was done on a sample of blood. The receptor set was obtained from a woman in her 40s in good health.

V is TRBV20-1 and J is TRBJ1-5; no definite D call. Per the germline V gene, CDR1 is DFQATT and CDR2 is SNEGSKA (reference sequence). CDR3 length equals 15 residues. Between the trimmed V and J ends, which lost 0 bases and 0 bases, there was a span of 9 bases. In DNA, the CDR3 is TGCAGTGCTAGAGATCTGAGGGATAGCAATCAGCCCCAGCATTTT. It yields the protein CSARDLRDSNQPQHF.

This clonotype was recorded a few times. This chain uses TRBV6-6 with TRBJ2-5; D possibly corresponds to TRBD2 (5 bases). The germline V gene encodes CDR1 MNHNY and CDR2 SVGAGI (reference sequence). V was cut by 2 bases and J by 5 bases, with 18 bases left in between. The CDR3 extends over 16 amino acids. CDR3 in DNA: TGTGCCAGCAGTTACCCGGTCGGCTCGGGGTTCGAGACCCAGTACTTC. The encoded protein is CASSYPVGSGFETQYF.

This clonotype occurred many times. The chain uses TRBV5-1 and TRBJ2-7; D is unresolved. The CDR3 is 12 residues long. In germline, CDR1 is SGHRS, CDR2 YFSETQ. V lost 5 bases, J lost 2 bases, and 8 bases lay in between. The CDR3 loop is CASRDGAYEQYF. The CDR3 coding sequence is TGCGCCAGCAGGGACGGTGCCTACGAGCAGTACTTC.

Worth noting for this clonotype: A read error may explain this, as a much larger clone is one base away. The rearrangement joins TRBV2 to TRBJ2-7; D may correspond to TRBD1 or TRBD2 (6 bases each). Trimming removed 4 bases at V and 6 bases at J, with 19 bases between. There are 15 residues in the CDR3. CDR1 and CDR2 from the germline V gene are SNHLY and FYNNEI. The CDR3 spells CASSVSPGGYGEQYF. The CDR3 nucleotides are TGTGCCAGCAGTGTATCCCCCGGGGGCTACGGCGAGCAGTACTTC. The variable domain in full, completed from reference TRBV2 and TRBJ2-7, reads EPEVTQTPSHQVTQMGQEVILRCVPISNHLYFYWYRQILGQKVEFLVSFYNNEISEKSEIFDDQFSVERPDGSNFTLKIRSTKLEDSAMYFCASSVSPGGYGEQYFGPGTRLTVT.

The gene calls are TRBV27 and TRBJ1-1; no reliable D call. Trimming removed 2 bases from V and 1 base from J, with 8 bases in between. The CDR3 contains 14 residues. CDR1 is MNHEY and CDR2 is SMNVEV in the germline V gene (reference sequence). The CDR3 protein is CASSLRDPNTEAFF. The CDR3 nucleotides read TGTGCCAGCAGTTTAAGGGATCCGAACACTGAAGCTTTCTTT.

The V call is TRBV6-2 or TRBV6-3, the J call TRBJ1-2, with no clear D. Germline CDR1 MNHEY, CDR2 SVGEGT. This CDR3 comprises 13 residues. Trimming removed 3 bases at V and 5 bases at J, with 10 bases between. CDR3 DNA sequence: TGTGCCAGCAGTTATGCGGGTGGTTATGGCTACACCTTC. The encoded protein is CASSYAGGYGYTF.

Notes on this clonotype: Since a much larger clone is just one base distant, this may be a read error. The CDR3 bases are TGCAGTGCTAGTAATAGGCTAGGGTACGAGCAGTACTTC. Amino acids: CSASNRLGYEQYF. The chain joins TRBV20-1 to TRBJ2-7; D gene unclear. The CDR3 has 13 residues. With 3 bases removed from V and 4 bases from J, the gap between germline ends came to 13 bases. From germline, CDR1 is DFQATT and CDR2 SNEGSKA (reference sequence).

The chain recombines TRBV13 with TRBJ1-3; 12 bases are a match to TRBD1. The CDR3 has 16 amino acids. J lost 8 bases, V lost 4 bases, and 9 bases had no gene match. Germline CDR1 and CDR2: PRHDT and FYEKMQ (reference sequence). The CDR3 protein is CASSSGPGQGADTIYF. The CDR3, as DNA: TGTGCCAGCAGCTCTGGACCGGGACAGGGGGCGGACACCATATATTTT.

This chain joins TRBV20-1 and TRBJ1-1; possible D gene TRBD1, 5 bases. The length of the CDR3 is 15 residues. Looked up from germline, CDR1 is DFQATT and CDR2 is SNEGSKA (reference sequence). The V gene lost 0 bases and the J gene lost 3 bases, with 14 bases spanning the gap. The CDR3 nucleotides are TGCAGTGCTAGAGAGTCGGGGGGATTTGACACTGAAGCTTTCTTT. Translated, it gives CSARESGGFDTEAFF.

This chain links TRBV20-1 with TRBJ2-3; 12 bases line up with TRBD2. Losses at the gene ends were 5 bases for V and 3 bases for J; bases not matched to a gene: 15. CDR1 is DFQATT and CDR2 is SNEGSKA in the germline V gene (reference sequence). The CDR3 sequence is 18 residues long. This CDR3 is CSAPTSSGGAVWTDTQYF. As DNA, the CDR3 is TGCAGTGCTCCGACTTCTAGCGGGGGGGCCGTTTGGACAGATACGCAGTATTTT.

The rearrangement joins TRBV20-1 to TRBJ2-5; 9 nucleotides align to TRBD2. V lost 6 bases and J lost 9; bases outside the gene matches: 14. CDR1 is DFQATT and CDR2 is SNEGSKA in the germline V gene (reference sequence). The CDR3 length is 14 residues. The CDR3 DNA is TGCAGTGCGCGGACCCCTAGCGGGGTAGGGGCCCAGTACTTC. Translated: CSARTPSGVGAQYF.

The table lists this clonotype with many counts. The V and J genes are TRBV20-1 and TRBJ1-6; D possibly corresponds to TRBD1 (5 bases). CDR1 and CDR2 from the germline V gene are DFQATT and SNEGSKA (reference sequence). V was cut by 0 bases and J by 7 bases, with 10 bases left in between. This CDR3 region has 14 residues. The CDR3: CSARDGTGNSPLHF. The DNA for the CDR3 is TGCAGTGCTAGAGATGGGACGGGAAATTCACCCCTCCACTTT.

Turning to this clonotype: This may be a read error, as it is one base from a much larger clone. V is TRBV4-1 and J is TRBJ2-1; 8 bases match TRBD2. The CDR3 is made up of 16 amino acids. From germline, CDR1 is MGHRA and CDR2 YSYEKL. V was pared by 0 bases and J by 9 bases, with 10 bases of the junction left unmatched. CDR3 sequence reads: CASSQDKAGGCVEQFF. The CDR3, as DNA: TGCGCCAGCAGCCAAGATAAGGCGGGGGGCTGTGTTGAGCAGTTCTTC.

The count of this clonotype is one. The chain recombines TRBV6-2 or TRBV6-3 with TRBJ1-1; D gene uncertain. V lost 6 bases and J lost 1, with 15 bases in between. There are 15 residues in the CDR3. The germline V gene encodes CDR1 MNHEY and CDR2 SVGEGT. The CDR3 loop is CASSPSPGGNTEAFF. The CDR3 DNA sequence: TGTGCCAGCAGCCCGTCACCTGGAGGGAACACTGAAGCTTTCTTT.

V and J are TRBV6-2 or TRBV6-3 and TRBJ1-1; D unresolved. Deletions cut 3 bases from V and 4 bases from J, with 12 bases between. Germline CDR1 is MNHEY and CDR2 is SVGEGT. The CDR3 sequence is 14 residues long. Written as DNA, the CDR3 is TGTGCCAGCAGTTATAAAAGGGTTGCCACTGAAGCTTTCTTT. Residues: CASSYKRVATEAFF.

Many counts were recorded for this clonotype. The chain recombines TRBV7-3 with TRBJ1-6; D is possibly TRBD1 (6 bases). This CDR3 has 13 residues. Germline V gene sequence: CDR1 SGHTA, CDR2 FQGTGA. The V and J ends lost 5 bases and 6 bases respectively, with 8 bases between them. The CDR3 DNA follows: TGTGCCAGCAGCCAGGACAGTAATTCACCCCTCCACTTT. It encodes CASSQDSNSPLHF. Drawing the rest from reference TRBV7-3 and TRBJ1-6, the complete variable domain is GAGVSQTPSNKVTEKGKYVELRCDPISGHTALYWYRQSLGQGPEFLIYFQGTGAADDSGLPNDRFFAVRPEGSVSTLKIQRTERGDSAVYLCASSQDSNSPLHFGNGTRLTVT.

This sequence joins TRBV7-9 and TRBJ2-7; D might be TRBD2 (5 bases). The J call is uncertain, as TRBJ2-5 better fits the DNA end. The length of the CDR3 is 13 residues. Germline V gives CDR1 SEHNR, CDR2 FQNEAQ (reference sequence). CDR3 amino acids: CASSYGFEGTQYF. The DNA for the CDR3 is TGTGCCAGCAGCTACGGGTTTGAGGGGACCCAGTACTTC.

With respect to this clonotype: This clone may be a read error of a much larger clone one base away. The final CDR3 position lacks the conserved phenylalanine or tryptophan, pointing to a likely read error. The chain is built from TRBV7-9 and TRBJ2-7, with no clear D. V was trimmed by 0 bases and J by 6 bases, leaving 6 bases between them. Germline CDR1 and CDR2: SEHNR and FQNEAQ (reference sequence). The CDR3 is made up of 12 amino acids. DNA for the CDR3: TGTGCCAGCAGCTTAGCGGGGATCGAGCAGTACTTA. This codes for CASSLAGIEQYL.

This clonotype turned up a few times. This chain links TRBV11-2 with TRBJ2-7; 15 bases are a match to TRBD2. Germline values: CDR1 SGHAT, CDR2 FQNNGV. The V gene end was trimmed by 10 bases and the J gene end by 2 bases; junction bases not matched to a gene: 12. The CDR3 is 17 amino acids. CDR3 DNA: TGTGCCACCACGGGACTAGCGGGGGGCCCGACTACCTACGAGCAGTACTTC. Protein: CATTGLAGGPTTYEQYF.

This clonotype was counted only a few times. CDR3 coding DNA: TGTGCCAGCAGTGAACTTTTCGGGAAGCAGTACTTC. Its translation is CASSELFGKQYF. V usage is TRBV6-1 and J usage is TRBJ2-7; the D gene is possibly TRBD2 (5 bases). V was pared by 2 bases and J by 8 bases, with 10 bases between. Germline loops: CDR1 MNHNS, CDR2 SASEGT. The CDR3 is 12 amino acids.

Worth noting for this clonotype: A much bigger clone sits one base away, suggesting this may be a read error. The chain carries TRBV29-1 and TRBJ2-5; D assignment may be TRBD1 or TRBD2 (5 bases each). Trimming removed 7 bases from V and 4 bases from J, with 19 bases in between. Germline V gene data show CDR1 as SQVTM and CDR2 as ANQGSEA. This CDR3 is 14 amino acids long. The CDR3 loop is CSAQSRSGRETQYF. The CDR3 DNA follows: TGCAGCGCCCAGAGTAGATCGGGGCGAGAGACCCAGTACTTC.